The sequence of this TCR beta chain was determined in a study of T-cell reconstitution after alpha-beta-depleted transplantation in children. A TCRbeta library incorporating unique molecular identifiers was prepared. TCRdb recomputed calls from the PCR reads with MiXCR, one row per CDR3 protein. The data hold about 500,000 distinct CDR3 sequences, with approximately 32% observed a single time. There are a few counts of this clonotype. This CDR3 contains 16 residues. CDR1 and CDR2 from the germline V gene are DFQATT and SNEGSKA (reference sequence). The ends were cut back, 3 bases at V and 0 bases at J, with 17 bases in the middle.

This specimen was PBMCs from the stem cell graft donor, taken from the stem cell graft. The chain is built from TRBV20-1 and TRBJ1-1, with D hard to call. The sequence came from a human donor who donated a stem cell graft to a child with aplastic anemia. This chain's CDR3 is CSASATGRIMNTEAFF. In DNA, the CDR3 is TGCAGTGCTAGCGCCACCGGGCGTATTATGAACACTGAAGCTTTCTTT.